This T cell receptor beta chain is from a study of T-cell reconstitution after alpha-beta-depleted transplantation in children. V shed 1 base and J 1 base; nucleotides not matched to a gene: 4. Germline-derived CDR1 and CDR2 are MGHRA and YSYEKL. There are 15 residues in the CDR3. During its preparation, the TCRbeta library received unique molecular identifiers. TCRdb independently ran MiXCR on the PCR reads; one entry per CDR3 protein. The sample yields fewer than 400,000 distinct CDR3 sequences, about a quarter seen once. Only a few counts were recorded for this clonotype. The sequenced sample was PBMCs, mostly from graft donor cells, obtained 180 days after TCRalphabeta/CD19-depleted stem cell transplant. The clonotype was recovered from a male patient between 10 and 17 years old who had a stem cell transplant for acute lymphoblastic leukemia, so the T cells may come from the graft donor. This sequence joins TRBV4-1 and TRBJ2-7, with 7 bases lining up with TRBD1. CDR3 residues: CASSQVEQGSYEQYF. CDR3 DNA: TGCGCCAGCAGCCAAGTTGAACAGGGGTCCTACGAGCAGTACTTC.